The sequence of this T cell receptor beta chain was determined in a study of blood T cell repertoires in COVID-19. The overall study: PBMCs, B-cell-depleted T cells, or T cells were the source of the cDNA or gDNA that made up the material.

In the authors' methods: From reference gene primer amplification, estimates of nucleated cell counts were derived. Profiled with immunoSEQ multiplex PCR; TCRdb holds only in-frame clones, not every one. That table furnishes V, J and clone size, whereas the DNA furnished D and trimming. The sample records about 400,000 clones, around 92% being singletons. The trim removed 5 bases at V and 1 base at J, leaving 7 bases unmatched. Germline V gene data show CDR1 as LNHDA and CDR2 as SQIVND (reference sequence). The CDR3 covers 17 residues. Material: peripheral blood. This TCR came from a man aged 35-49 years with acute or convalescent COVID-19. This chain uses TRBV19 with TRBJ2-6, with 8 bases that match TRBD1. This chain's CDR3 is CASSSVQGASGANVLTF. The CDR3, as DNA: TGTGCCAGTAGTTCGGTCCAGGGGGCTTCTGGGGCCAACGTCCTGACTTTC.